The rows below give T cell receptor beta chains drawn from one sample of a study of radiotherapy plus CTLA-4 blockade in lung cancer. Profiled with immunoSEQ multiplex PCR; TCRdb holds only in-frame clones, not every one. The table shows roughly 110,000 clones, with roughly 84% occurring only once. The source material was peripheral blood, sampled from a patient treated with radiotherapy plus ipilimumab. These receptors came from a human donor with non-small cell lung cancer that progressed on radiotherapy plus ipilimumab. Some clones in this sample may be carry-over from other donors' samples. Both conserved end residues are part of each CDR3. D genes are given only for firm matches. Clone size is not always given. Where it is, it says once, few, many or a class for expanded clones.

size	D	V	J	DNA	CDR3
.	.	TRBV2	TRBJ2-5	TGTGCCAGCAGTGAAGATGCAGGGTCAGTCGGGGAGACCCAGTACTTC	CASSEDAGSVGETQYF
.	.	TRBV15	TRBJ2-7	TGTGCCACCAGCCACTCCCCTGGGGGCCTGGCATACGAGCAGTACTTC	CATSHSPGGLAYEQYF
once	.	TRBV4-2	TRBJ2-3	TGTGCCAGCAGCCAAGATCGGGGGGCCTGGGGGACAGATACGCAGTATTTT	CASSQDRGAWGTDTQYF
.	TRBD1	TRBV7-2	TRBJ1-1	TGTGCCAGCAGCTTAGAGGCAGGGGGCGTGAACACTGAAGCTTTCTTT	CASSLEAGGVNTEAFF
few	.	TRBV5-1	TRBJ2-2	TGCGCCAGCAGCTTGAGTAGGGCTGGCCCCGGGGAGCTGTTTTTT	CASSLSRAGPGELFF
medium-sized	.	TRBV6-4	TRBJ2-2	TGTGCCAGCAGTGACAGGAACACCGGGGAGCTGTTTTTT	CASSDRNTGELFF
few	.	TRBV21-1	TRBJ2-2	TGTGCCAGCAGCAAAGCAGGGACTGACTCCACCGGGGAGCTGTTTTTT	CASSKAGTDSTGELFF
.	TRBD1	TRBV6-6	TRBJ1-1	TGTGCCAGCATGGACAGGGGGCTCGCTGAAGCTTTCTTT	CASMDRGLAEAFF
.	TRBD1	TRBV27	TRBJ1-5	TGTGCCAGCAGTTTGGTGGACAGGGGCTATCCCCAGCATTTT	CASSLVDRGYPQHF
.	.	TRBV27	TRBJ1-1	TGTGCCAGCAGTTTAGGCTCCCCACCTATGTGGACTGAAGCTTTCTTT	CASSLGSPPMWTEAFF
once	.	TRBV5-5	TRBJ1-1	TGTGCCAGCAGCTTGGTGGGGAGATCGACTGAAGCTTTCTTT	CASSLVGRSTEAFF
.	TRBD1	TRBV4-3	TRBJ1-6	TGCGCCAGCAGCCAAGAGGGACAGGGAAGATATAATTCACCCCTCCACTTT	CASSQEGQGRYNSPLHF
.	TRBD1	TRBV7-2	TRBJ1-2	TGTGCCAGCAGCACCCGGACAGGCCCCTTCTATGGCTACACCTTC	CASSTRTGPFYGYTF
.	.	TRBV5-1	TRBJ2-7	TGCGCCAGCAGCTTGACAGGTAACGAGCAGTACTTC	CASSLTGNEQYF
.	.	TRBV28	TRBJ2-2	TGTGCCAGCAGTTTAATAGGAGCCCCGAACACCGGGGAGCTGTTTTTT	CASSLIGAPNTGELFF
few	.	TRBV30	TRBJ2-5	TGTGCCTGGGGCAGTGGGCTTGGAGAGACCCAGTACTTC	CAWGSGLGETQYF
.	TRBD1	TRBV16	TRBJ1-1	TGTGCCAGCAGCCCCTTTGGACAGGCCGACACTGAAGCTTTCTTT	CASSPFGQADTEAFF
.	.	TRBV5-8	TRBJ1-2	TGTGCCAGCAGCTTGTTGGGGTTGGGATATGGCTACACCTTC	CASSLLGLGYGYTF
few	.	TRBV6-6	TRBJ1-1	TGTGCCAGCGGGACCAATGAAGCTTTCTTT	CASGTNEAFF
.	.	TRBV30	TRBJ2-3	TGTGCCTGGAGTTCCAGCGCCCGGTTCACAGATACGCAGTATTTT	CAWSSSARFTDTQYF
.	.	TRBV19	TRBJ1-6	TGTGCCAGTAGTACCCAGGCTTGGGGATCCTATAATTCACCCCTCCACTTT	CASSTQAWGSYNSPLHF
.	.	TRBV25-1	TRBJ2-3	TGTGCCAGCAGTGGCCTAATAATTTCTAGCACAGATACGCAGTATTTT	CASSGLIISSTDTQYF
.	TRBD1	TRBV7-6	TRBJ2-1	TGTGCCAGCAGCCCCACCCCCCGGACAGGGCCCAATGAGCAGTTCTTC	CASSPTPRTGPNEQFF
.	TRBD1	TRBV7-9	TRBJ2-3	TGTGCCAGCACCTCCCGACAGGGGGCTATAGATACGCAGTATTTT	CASTSRQGAIDTQYF
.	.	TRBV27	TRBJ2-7	TGTGCCAGCAGTACCGGAACGTACTCCTACGAGCAGTACTTC	CASSTGTYSYEQYF
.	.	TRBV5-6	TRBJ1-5	TGTGCCAGCAGCTTGGGTGGGGAACAGCCCCAGCATTTT	CASSLGGEQPQHF
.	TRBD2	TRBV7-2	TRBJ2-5	TGTGCCAGCAGCTCCTCTAGCGGGGGGGGCCAAGAGACCCAGTACTTC	CASSSSSGGGQETQYF
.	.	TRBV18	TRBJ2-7	TGTGCCAGCTCACCAACAATGAAGGATGGGGAGCAGTACTTC	CASSPTMKDGEQYF
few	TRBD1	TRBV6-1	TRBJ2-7	TGTGCCAGCAGTGAAGGGGAGACAGGGGGCTACGAGCAGTACTTC	CASSEGETGGYEQYF
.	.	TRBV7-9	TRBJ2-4	TGTGCCAGCAGCTTAGTCGGGGGAGCCAAAAACATTCAGTACTTC	CASSLVGGAKNIQYF
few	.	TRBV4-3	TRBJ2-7	TGCGCCAGCAGCCGCGGTCGGGGAGGGGGCTACGAGCAGTACTTC	CASSRGRGGGYEQYF
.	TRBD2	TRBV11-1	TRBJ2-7	TGTGCCAGCAGCTTAGGTAGCGGGGGCTACGAGCAGTACTTC	CASSLGSGGYEQYF
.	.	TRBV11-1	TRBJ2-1	TGTGCCAGCAGCTCCAGGCCGAGGTTGGGTGAGCAGTTCTTC	CASSSRPRLGEQFF
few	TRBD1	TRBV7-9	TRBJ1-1	TGTGCCAGCAGCCCGACAGGGGCTGAAGCTTTCTTT	CASSPTGAEAFF
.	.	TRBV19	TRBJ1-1	TGTGCCAGTAGTCCCCTACAGGACTCCTCGAACACTGAAGCTTTCTTT	CASSPLQDSSNTEAFF
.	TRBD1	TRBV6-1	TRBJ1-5	TGTGCCAGCGGGAAGACAGGGAAAAGTCAGCCCCAGCATTTT	CASGKTGKSQPQHF
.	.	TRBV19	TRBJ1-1	TGTGCCAGTAGTATAATAGGGGGGAACACTGAAGCTTTCTTT	CASSIIGGNTEAFF
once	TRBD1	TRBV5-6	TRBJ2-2	TGTGCCAGCAGCTTCGGACAGGGTCGCACCGGGGAGCTGTTTTTT	CASSFGQGRTGELFF
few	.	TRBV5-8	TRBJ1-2	TGTGCCAGCAGCCTGGTATCGGGGGGGGTTAACTATGGCTACACCTTC	CASSLVSGGVNYGYTF
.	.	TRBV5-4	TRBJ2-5	TGTGCCAGCAGCTACACAGGGTTAGTTGTAGGGGAGACCCAGTACTTC	CASSYTGLVVGETQYF
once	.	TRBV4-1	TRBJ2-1	TGCGCCAGCAGCCAAGTCCAGGGAATTTACAATGAGCAGTTCTTC	CASSQVQGIYNEQFF
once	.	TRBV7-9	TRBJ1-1	TGTGCCAGCAGCTCCCATGAACGGGACGGGGAAGCTTTCTTT	CASSSHERDGEAFF
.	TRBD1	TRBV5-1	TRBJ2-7	TGCGCCAGCAGCGGGGACAGGGGCTCCTACGAGCAGTACTTC	CASSGDRGSYEQYF
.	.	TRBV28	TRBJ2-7	TGTGCCAGCACCTTAGGAGGGGGGTCTTACGAGCAGTACTTC	CASTLGGGSYEQYF
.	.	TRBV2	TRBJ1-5	TGTGCCAGCAGTGGACGGATTAGCAATCAGCCCCAGCATTTT	CASSGRISNQPQHF